This T cell receptor (beta chain) comes out of a study of T-cell memory formation after mild COVID-19. Study-level information: TCR clusters showed largely donor specificity. Study-level findings and limits: CD4+ clones that contracted lay mainly in CM and EM; CD8+ ones lay in EMRA.

There are a few counts of this clonotype. Its antigen is not known. Each CDR3 protein gets one entry after TCRdb re-called the 5' RACE reads with MiXCR. The repertoire holds approximately 150,000 distinct CDR3 sequences, with about 19% as singletons. The CDR3 contains 17 residues. Germline V gene lookup returns CDR1 LGHNA and CDR2 YNFKEQ. V lost 0 bases and J 3 bases, leaving 17 bases between the germline ends. The sequence derives from an adult woman who had mild COVID-19 (a few samples of this study predate the infection). Cell type and time point are not known. The rearrangement links TRBV4-2 to TRBJ1-1; weak D call: TRBD1 (5 bases). What was sequenced was PBMCs or a T cell subset sorted from them (not recorded which). The CDR3 coding sequence is TGTGCCAGCAGCCAAGATTCCGGGGGAGGGCCAGACACTGAAGCTTTCTTT. Its protein is CASSQDSGGGPDTEAFF.